These T cell receptor beta chains were read from a single sample in a study of siplizumab effects on memory and regulatory T cells. The assay was immunoSEQ multiplex PCR, and TCRdb's table has in-frame clones only and misses some. The table lists 100,000 or so clones, approximately 94% of them singletons, with 1% to 1.5% in the top ten. The sample consisted of non-Treg CD4+ T cells sorted from blood. The receptor set was obtained from a human donor in good health. Each CDR3 is given without its conserved first and last residue. Fields, in order: V gene, J gene, CDR3 protein.

TRBV5-5	TRBJ1-4	ASSLAQGFGEKLF
TRBV10-3	TRBJ2-6	AISDRVQGAGANVLT
TRBV14	TRBJ2-7	ASSQGAGVLEQY
TRBV27	TRBJ2-2	ASRLGGDRVRILYNTGELF
TRBV5-1	TRBJ2-7	ASSSRLAGMYEQY
TRBV4-2	TRBJ2-3	ASSQDLRGRFGTDTQY
TRBV5-5	TRBJ2-2	ASSPLQGNAGELF
TRBV4-2	TRBJ1-4	ASSQVMEKLF
TRBV28	TRBJ2-2	ASRSPTGELF
TRBV6-5	TRBJ2-3	ASSIRRLTDTQY
TRBV5-3	TRBJ1-5	ARSRGTALNQPQH
TRBV11-2	TRBJ2-7	ASSPGTASYEQY
TRBV5-6	TRBJ2-3	ASSLSREVESTDTQY
TRBV5-1	TRBJ2-3	ASSSDPTDTQY
TRBV19	TRBJ1-1	ASSMVSGGPLNTEAF
TRBV13	TRBJ2-6	ASSLGGGISGANVLT
TRBV11-2	TRBJ2-1	ASSLAGSSYNEQF
TRBV11-1	TRBJ2-2	ASSLVGLDSAGELF
TRBV9	TRBJ1-2	ASSVETGGWGYT
TRBV30	TRBJ1-5	AWSKGRDQPQH
TRBV15	TRBJ1-2	ATSRRDEGGYT
TRBV11-2	TRBJ1-1	ASSPEGARNTEAF
TRBV5-4	TRBJ2-7	ASSPYRERYEQY
TRBV5-1	TRBJ1-2	ASSFGQVGPNYGYT
TRBV18	TRBJ2-1	ASSLTSGSLGYNEQF
TRBV12-5	TRBJ1-4	ASGLVDHLRNPIRPTNEKLF
TRBV27	TRBJ2-7	ASRSRLAGGYEQY
TRBV19	TRBJ2-1	ASRAPGLAGGSEQF
TRBV7-3	TRBJ2-6	ASSLFAQGSSGANVLT
TRBV25-1	TRBJ2-6	ASSAQRGPSGANVLT
TRBV19	TRBJ2-2	ASSIGQGNTGELF
TRBV27	TRBJ1-2	ASSLRGISDGYT
TRBV6-6	TRBJ1-2	ASRNYGYT
TRBV7-9	TRBJ2-3	ASSLAGGDTQY
TRBV5-4	TRBJ1-1	ASSSAVLNTEAF
TRBV19	TRBJ2-3	ASRTSGNTDTQY
TRBV2	TRBJ2-2	ASRTSGKELF
TRBV15	TRBJ2-7	ATSSDVPGLAGAYEQY
TRBV7-9	TRBJ1-2	ASSLDYGYT
TRBV6-5	TRBJ1-2	ASSLRDRGGGYT
TRBV19	TRBJ2-3	ASSIVGTRGADTQY
TRBV11-3	TRBJ2-1	ASSPGGPNNEQF
TRBV29-1	TRBJ1-5	SVSRRGGEPQH
TRBV7-9	TRBJ2-1	ASSFLGGRFNNEQF
TRBV7-6	TRBJ2-3	ASSRVGGRTSTDTQY
TRBV11-2	TRBJ1-1	ASSLGGNTEAF
TRBV6-5	TRBJ2-1	ASRPDYSYNEQF
TRBV21-1	TRBJ2-5	ASSKLGASGYIGETQY